This T cell receptor beta chain was retrieved from a study of cytomegalovirus exposure and HLA in healthy donors. Study-level information: There were 100 million to 120 million unique TCR beta sequences, drawn from some 180 million T cells, in an earlier analysis. Findings of the study overall: There was a cluster of highly shared sequence variants that was likely a sequencing artifact.

PCR employed 60 Vbeta and 13 Jbeta primers. Using immunoSEQ multiplex PCR, the repertoire was profiled, and TCRdb retains in-frame clones only, with some absent. The sample shows about 96,000 clones, around 79% of them seen only once. The CDR3 length is 13 residues. Trimming stripped 6 bases from V and 0 bases from J, with 8 bases between. From germline, CDR1 is LNHDA and CDR2 SQIVND (reference sequence). About this clone: Its target is unknown.

The V and J genes are TRBV19 and TRBJ1-1; unclear D gene. The sample taken for sequencing was PBMCs. This clonotype was obtained from a female donor in good health and CMV-seropositive. The CDR3 nucleotides are TGTGCCAGTAGCCAGGTCCTGAACACTGAAGCTTTCTTT. Protein product: CASSQVLNTEAFF.